The T cell receptor beta chain under discussion was sequenced for a study of T cells in Graves' hyperthyroidism and ophthalmopathy. From germline, CDR1 is DFQATT and CDR2 SNEGSKA (reference sequence). The V gene end was trimmed by 5 bases and the J gene end by 0 bases; junction bases not matched to a gene: 10. This CDR3 spans 16 amino acids. For this clonotype: Its antigen remains unknown.

Amplification of TCR beta CDR3 regions used RNA as the template. TCR CDR3 underwent first-round RT-PCR with the HTBI primer set. TCRdb redid the calling of the multiplex PCR reads with MiXCR, one entry per CDR3 protein. The sample consists of 250,000 to 300,000 distinct CDR3 sequences, roughly 20% of them appearing once. Whole-study results and caveats: The model's output predicted ophthalmopathy at a median of 6.5 months prior to onset. The majority of expanded thyroid clonotypes above 0.001 also appeared in blood.

Exclusion followed for patients with uncontrolled infection, other autoimmune disease, pregnancy or lactation. The PBMCs had their origin in 8.5 to 10 ml of fresh peripheral blood. This receptor was identified in a man between 50 and 59 years old with Graves' ophthalmopathy. The chain joins TRBV20-1 to TRBJ2-1; TRBD2 matches 7 bases. The material sequenced was blood. The CDR3 nucleotides read TGCAGTGCTCCCCTAGTTGGCGGGAGCTCCTACAATGAGCAGTTCTTC. It specifies CSAPLVGGSSYNEQFF.